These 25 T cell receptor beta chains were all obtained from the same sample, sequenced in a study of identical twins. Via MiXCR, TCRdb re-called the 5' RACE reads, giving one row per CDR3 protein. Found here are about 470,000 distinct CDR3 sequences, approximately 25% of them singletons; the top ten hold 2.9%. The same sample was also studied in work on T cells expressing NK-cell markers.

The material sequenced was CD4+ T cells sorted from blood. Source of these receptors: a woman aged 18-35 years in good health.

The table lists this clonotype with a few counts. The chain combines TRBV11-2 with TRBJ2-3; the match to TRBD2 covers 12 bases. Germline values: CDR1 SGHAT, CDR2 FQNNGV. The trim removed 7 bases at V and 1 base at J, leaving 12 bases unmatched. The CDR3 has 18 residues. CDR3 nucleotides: TGTGCCAGCACCCCCCTAGCGGGGGGGCCTAGGGGCACAGATACGCAGTATTTT. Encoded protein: CASTPLAGGPRGTDTQYF.

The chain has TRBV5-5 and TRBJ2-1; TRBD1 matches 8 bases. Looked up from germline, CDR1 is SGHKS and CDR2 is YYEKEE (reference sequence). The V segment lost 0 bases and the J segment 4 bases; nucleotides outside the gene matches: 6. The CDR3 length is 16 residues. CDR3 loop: CASSLVGTGGYNEQFF. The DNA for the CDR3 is TGTGCCAGCAGCTTGGTCGGTACAGGGGGGTACAATGAGCAGTTCTTC.

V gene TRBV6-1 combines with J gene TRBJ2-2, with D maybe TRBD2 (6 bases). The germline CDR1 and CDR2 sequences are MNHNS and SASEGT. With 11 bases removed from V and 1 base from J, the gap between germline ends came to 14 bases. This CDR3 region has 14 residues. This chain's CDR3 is CAGRGYRNTGELFF. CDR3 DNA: TGTGCCGGGCGGGGATATAGGAACACCGGGGAGCTGTTTTTT.

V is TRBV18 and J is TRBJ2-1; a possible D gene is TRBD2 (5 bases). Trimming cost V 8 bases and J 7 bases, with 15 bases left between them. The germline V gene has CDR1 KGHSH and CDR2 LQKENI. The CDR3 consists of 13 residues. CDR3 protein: CASTQLGANEQFF. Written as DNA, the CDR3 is TGTGCCAGCACCCAGCTGGGAGCTAATGAGCAGTTCTTC.

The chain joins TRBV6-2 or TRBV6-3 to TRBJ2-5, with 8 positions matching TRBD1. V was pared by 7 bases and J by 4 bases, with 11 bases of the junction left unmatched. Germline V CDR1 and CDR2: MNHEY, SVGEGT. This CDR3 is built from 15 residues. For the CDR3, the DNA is TGTGCCAGCACTCAGAAGGCAGGGGGCGGAGAGACCCAGTACTTC. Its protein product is CASTQKAGGGETQYF.

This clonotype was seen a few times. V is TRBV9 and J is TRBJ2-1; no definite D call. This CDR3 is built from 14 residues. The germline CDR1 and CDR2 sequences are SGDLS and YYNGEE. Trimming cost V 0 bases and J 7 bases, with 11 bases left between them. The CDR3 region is CASSVEVWANEQFF. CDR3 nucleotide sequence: TGTGCCAGCAGCGTAGAGGTGTGGGCGAATGAGCAGTTCTTC.

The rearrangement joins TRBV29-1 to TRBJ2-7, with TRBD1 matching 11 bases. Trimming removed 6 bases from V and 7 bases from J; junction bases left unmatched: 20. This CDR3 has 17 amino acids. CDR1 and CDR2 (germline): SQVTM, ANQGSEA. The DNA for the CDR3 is TGCAGCGTCCATGGGACCCCGGGACAGGGGGTCTCTAGTGAGCAGTACTTC. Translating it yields CSVHGTPGQGVSSEQYF.

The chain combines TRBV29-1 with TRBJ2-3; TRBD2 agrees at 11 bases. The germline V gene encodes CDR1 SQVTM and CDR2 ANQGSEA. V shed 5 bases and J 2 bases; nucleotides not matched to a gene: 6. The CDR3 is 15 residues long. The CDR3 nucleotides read TGCAGCGTTCGGAGTAGCGGGGGGGCCACAGATACGCAGTATTTT. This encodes CSVRSSGGATDTQYF.

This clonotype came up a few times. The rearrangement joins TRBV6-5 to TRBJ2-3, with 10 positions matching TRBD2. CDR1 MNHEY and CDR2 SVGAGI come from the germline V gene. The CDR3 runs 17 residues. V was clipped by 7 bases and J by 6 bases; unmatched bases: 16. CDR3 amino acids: CASINRAGGQDPDTQYF. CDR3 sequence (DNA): TGTGCCAGCATTAATAGAGCGGGAGGGCAAGACCCGGATACGCAGTATTTT.

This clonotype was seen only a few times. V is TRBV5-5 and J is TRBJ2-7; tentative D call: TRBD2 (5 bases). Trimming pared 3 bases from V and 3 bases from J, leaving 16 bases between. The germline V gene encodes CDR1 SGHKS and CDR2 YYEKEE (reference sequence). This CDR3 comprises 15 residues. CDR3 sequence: CASSSDRAAGYEQYF. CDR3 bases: TGTGCCAGCAGCTCGGACCGAGCCGCGGGCTACGAGCAGTACTTC.

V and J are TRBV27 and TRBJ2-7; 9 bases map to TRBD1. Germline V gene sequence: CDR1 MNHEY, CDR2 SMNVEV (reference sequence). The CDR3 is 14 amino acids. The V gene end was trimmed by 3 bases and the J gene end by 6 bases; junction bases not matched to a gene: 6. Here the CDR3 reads CASSLWGGQGEQYF. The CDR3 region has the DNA TGTGCCAGCAGTTTGTGGGGGGGACAGGGCGAGCAGTACTTC.

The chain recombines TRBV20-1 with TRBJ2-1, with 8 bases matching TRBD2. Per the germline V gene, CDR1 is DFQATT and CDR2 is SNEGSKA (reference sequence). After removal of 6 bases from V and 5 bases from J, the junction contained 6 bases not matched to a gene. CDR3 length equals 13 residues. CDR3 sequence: CSATGGAHNEQFF. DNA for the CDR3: TGCAGTGCAACCGGGGGGGCCCACAATGAGCAGTTCTTC.

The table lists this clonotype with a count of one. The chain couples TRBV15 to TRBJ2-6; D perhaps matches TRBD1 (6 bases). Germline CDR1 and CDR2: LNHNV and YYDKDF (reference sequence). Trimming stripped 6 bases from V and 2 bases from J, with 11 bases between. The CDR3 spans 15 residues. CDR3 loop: CATRNGQPGANVLTF. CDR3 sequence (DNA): TGTGCCACCAGGAACGGACAGCCTGGGGCCAACGTCCTGACTTTC. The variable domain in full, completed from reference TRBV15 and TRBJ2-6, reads DAMVIQNPRYQVTQFGKPVTLSCSQTLNHNVMYWYQQKSSQAPKLLFHYYDKDFNNEADTPDNFQSRRPNTSFCFLDIRSPGLGDTAMYLCATRNGQPGANVLTFGAGSRLTVL.

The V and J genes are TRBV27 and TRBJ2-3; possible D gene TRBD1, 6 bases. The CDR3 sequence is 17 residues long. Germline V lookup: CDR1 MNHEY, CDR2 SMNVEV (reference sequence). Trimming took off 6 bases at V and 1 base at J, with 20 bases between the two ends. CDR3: CASSLTRTGYRTDTQYF. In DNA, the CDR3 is TGTGCCAGCAGCCTGACCCGAACAGGGTATCGCACAGATACGCAGTATTTT.

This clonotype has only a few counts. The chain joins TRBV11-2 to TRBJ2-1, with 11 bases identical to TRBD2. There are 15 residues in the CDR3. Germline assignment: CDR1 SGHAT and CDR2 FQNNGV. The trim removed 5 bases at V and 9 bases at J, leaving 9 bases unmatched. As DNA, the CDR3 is TGTGCCAGCAGCAATAGCGGGAGGGCCACTAGTGAGCAGTTCTTC. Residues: CASSNSGRATSEQFF.

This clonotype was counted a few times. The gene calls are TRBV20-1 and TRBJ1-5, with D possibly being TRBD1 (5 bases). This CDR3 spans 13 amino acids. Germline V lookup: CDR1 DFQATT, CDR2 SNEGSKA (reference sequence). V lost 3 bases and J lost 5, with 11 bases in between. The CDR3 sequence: CSASEGTHQPQHF. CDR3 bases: TGCAGTGCTAGTGAAGGGACCCATCAGCCCCAGCATTTT.

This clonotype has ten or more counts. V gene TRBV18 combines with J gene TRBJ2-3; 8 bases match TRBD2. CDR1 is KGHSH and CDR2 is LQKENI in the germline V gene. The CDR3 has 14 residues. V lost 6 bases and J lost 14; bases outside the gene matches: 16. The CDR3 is CASSFPQDSGALYF. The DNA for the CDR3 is TGTGCCAGCTCCTTCCCACAGGATAGCGGGGCCCTGTATTTT.

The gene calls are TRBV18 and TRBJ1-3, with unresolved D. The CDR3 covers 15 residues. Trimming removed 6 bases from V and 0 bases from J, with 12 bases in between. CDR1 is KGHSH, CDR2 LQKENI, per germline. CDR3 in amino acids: CASSPAGDSGNTIYF. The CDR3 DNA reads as TGTGCCAGCTCTCCCGCCGGGGACTCTGGAAACACCATATATTTT.

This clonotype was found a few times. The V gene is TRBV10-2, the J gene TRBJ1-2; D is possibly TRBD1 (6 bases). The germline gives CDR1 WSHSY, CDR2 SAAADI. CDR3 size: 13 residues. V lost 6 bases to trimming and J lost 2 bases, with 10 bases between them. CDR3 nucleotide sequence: TGCGCCAGCAGAGGGGGGCAGAACTATGGCTACACCTTC. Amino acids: CASRGGQNYGYTF.

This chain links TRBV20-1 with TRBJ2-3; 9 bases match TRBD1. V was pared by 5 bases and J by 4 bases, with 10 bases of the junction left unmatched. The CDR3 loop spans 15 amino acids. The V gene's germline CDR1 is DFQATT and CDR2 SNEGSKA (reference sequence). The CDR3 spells CSAFNRDRASDTQYF. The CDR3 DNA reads TGCAGTGCTTTTAACCGGGACAGGGCTTCAGATACGCAGTATTTT.

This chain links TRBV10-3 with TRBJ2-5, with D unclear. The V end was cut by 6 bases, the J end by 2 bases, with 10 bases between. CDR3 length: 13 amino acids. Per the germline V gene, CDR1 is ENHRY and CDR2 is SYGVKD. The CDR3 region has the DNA TGTGCCATCAGGGTCGGCTTACAAGAGACCCAGTACTTC. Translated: CAIRVGLQETQYF.

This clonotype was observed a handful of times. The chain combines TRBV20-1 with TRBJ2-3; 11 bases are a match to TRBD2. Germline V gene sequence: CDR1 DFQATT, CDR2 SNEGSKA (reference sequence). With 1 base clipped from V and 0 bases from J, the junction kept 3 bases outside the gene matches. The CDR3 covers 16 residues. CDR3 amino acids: CSARAWTSGSTDTQYF. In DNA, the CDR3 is TGCAGTGCTAGAGCCTGGACTAGCGGGAGCACAGATACGCAGTATTTT.

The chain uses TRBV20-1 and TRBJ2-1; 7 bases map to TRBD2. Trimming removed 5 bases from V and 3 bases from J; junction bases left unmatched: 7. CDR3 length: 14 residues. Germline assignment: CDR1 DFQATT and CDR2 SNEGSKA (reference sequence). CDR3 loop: CSAFSSGGYNEQFF. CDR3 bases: TGCAGTGCTTTCTCTAGCGGAGGCTACAATGAGCAGTTCTTC.

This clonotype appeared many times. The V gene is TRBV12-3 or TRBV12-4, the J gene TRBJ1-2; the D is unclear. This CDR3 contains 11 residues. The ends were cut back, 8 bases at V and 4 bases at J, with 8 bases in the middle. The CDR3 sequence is CASSSGYGYTF. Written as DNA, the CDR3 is TGTGCCAGCTCTTCGGGCTATGGCTACACCTTC.

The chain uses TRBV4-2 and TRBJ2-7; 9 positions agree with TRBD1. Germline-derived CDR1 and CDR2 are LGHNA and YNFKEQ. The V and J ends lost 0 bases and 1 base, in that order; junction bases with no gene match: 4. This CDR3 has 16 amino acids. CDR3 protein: CASSQDSTGGSYEQYF. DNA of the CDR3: TGTGCCAGCAGCCAAGATTCGACAGGGGGGTCCTACGAGCAGTACTTC.